This TCR beta chain was retrieved from a study of blood T cell repertoires in COVID-19. Background on the study: Acute and convalescent COVID-19 samples came from the United States, Italy and Spain. From T cells, B-cell-depleted T cells, or PBMCs came the material, which was cDNA or gDNA.

Methods used by the authors: Amplification of reference gene primers was used by the study to estimate nucleated cell counts. The repertoire was sequenced with immunoSEQ multiplex PCR; TCRdb's copy has only in-frame clones and lacks some. V, J and clone size reflect that table, while D and trimming were determined from the DNA. The data hold 300,000 to 450,000 clones, with about 85% observed a single time. With 0 bases clipped from V and 8 bases from J, the junction kept 8 bases outside the gene matches. The CDR3 covers 16 residues. CDR1 and CDR2 (germline): SEHNR, FQNEAQ (reference sequence). The clonotype comes from a woman younger than 35 with acute or convalescent COVID-19. The sample taken for sequencing was peripheral blood. The gene calls are TRBV7-9 and TRBJ1-4; 8 nucleotides agree with TRBD1. The CDR3 here is CASSLAGGQGEEKLFF. CDR3 bases: TGTGCCAGCAGCTTAGCGGGAGGACAGGGTGAGGAAAAACTGTTTTTT. Drawing the rest from reference TRBV7-9 and TRBJ1-4, the complete variable domain is DTGVSQNPRHKITKRGQNVTFRCDPISEHNRLYWYRQTLGQGPEFLTYFQNEAQLEKSRLLSDRFSAERPKGSFSTLEIQRTEQGDSAMYLCASSLAGGQGEEKLFFGSGTQLSVL.